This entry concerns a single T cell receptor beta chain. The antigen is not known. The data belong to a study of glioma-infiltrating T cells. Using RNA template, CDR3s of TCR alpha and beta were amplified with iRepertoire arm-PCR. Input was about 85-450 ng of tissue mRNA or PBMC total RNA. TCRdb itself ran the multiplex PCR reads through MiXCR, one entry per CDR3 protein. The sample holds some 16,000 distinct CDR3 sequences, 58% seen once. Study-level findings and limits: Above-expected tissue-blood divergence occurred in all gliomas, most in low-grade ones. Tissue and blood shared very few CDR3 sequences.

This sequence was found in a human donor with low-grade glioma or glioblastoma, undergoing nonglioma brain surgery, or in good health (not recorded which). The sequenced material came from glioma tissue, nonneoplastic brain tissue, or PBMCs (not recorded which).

CDR3 region: CASSIYTQYF. The CDR3 nucleotides are TGTGCCAGCAGCATATATACGCAGTATTTT. This chain links TRBV16 with TRBJ2-3; D is unresolved. This CDR3 spans 10 amino acids. From germline, CDR1 is KGHSY and CDR2 FQNENV. Trimming stripped 5 bases from V and 7 bases from J, with 4 bases between.